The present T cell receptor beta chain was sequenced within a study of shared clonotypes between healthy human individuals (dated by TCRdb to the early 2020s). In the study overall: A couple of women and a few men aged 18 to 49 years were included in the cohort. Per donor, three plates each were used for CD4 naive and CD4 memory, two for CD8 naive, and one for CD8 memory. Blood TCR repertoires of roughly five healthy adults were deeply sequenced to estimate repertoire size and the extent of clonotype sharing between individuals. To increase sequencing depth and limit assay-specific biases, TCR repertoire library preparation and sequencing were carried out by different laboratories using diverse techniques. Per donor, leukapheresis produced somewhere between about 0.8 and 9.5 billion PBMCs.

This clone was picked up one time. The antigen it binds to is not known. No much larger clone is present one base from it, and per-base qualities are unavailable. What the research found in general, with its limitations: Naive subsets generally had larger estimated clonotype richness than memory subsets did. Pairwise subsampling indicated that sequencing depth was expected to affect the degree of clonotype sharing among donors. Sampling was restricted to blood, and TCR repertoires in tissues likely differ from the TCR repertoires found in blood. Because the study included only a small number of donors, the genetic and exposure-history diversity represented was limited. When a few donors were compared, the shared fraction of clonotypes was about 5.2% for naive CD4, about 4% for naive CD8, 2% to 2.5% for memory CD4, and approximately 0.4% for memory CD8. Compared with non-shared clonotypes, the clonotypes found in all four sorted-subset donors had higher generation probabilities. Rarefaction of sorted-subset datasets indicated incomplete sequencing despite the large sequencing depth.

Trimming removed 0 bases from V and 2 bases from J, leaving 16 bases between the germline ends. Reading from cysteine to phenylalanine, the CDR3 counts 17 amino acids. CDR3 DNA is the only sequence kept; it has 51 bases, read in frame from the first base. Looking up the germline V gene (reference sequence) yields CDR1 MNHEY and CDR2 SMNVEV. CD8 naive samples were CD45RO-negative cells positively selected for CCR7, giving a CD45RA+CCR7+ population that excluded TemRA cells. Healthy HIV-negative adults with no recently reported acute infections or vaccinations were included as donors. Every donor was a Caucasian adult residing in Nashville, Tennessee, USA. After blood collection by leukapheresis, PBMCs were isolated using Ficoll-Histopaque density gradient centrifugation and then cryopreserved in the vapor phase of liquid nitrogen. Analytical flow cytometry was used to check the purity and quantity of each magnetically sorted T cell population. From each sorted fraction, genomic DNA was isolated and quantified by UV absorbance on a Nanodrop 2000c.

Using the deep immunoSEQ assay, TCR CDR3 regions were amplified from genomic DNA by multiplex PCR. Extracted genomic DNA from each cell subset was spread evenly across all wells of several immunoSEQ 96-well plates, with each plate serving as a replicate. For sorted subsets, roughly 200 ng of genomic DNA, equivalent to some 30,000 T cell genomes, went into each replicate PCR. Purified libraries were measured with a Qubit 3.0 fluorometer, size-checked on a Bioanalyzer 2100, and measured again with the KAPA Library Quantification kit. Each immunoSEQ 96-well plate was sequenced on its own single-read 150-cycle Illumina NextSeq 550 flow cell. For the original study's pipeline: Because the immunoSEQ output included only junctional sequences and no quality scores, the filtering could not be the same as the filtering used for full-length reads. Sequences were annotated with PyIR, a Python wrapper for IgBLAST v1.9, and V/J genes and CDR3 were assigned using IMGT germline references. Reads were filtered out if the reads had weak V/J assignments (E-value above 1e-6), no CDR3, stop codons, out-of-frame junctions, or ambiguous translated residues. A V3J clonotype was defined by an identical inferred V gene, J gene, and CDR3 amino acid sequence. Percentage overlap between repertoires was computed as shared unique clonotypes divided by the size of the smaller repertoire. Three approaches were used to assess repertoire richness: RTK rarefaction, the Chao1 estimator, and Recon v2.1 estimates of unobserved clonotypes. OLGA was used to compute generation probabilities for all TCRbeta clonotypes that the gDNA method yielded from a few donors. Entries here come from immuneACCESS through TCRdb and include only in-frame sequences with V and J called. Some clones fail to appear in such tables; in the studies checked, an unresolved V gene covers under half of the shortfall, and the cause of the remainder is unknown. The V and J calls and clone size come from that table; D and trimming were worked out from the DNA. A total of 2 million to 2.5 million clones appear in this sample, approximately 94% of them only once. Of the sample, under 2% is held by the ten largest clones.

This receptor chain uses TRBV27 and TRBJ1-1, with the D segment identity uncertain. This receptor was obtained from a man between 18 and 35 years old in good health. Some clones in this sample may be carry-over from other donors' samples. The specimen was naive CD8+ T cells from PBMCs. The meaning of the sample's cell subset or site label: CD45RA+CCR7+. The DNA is TGTGCCAGCAGTTTATCACCAGGACTGTTGGGAAACACTGAAGCTTTCTTT. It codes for CASSLSPGLLGNTEAFF.